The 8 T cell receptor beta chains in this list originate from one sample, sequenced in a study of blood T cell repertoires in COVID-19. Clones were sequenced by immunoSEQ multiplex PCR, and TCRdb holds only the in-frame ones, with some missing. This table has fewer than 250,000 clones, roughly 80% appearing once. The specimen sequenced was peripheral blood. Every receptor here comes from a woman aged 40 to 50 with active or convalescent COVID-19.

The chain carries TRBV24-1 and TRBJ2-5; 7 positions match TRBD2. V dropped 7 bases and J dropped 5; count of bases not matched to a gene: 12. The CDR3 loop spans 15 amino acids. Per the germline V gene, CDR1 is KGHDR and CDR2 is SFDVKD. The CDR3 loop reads CATSRRGGGSETQYF. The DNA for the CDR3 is TGTGCCACCAGCCGGCGTGGGGGAGGGTCGGAGACCCAGTACTTC.

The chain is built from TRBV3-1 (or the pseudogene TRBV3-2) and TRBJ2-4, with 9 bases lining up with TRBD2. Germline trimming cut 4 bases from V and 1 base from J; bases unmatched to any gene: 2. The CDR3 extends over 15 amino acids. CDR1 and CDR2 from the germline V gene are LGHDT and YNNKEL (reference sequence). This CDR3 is CASSPSGGAKNIQYF. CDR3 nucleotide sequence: TGTGCCAGCAGCCCGAGCGGGGGGGCCAAAAACATTCAGTACTTC.

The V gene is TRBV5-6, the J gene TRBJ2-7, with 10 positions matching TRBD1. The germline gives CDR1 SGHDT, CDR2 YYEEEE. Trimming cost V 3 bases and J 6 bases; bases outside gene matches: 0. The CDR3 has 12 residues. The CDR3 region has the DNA TGTGCCAGCAGCTGGACAGGGGGCGAGCAGTACTTC. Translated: CASSWTGGEQYF.

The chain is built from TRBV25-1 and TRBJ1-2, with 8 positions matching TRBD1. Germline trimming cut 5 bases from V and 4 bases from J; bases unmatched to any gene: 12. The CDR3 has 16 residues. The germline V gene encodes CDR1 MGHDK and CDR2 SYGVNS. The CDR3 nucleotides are TGTGCCAGCAGTTATCCCCCGGGACAGGATGGCTATGGCTACACCTTC. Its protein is CASSYPPGQDGYGYTF.

This CDR3 reads CASEQGLISNQPQHF. CDR3 bases: TGTGCCTCGGAACAGGGCCTCATTTCCAATCAGCCCCAGCATTTT. This chain joins TRBV2 and TRBJ1-5; D possibly corresponds to TRBD1 (6 bases). The germline V gene has CDR1 SNHLY and CDR2 FYNNEI. Trimming cost V 11 bases and J 3 bases, with 20 bases left between them. This CDR3 contains 15 residues.

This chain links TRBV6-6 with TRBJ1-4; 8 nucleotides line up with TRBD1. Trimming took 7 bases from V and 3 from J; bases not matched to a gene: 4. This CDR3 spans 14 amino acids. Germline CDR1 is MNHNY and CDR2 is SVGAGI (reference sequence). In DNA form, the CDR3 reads TGTGCCAGCACCTGGACAGGGTCTAATGAAAAACTGTTTTTT. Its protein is CASTWTGSNEKLFF.

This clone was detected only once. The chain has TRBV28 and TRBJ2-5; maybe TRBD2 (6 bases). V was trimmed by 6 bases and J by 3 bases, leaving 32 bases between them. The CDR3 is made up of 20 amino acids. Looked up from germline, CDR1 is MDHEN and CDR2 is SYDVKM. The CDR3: CASRKRPGKTGEVGKETQYF. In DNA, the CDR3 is TGTGCCAGCAGAAAACGTCCAGGGAAGACGGGAGAGGTGGGAAAAGAGACCCAGTACTTC.

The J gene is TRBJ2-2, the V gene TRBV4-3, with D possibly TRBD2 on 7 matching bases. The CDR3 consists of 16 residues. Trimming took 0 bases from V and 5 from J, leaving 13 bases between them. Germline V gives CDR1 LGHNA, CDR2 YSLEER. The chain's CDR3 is CASSQDGGLRTGELFF. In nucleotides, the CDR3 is TGCGCCAGCAGCCAAGACGGGGGGCTAAGGACCGGGGAGCTGTTTTTT.